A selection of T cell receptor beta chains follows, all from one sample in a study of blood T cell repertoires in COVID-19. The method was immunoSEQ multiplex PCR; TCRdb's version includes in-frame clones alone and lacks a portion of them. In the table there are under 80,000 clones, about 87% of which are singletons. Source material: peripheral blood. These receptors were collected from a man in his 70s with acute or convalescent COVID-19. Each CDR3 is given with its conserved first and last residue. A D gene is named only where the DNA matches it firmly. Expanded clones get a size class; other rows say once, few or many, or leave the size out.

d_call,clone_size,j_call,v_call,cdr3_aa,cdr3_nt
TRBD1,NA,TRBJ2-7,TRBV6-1,CASSDTSGGRAYEQYF,TGTGCCAGCAGTGATACATCAGGGGGCAGAGCCTACGAGCAGTACTTC
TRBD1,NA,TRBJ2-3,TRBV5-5,CASNGRGPTDTQYF,TGTGCCAGCAATGGCAGGGGGCCTACAGATACGCAGTATTTT
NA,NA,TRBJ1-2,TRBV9,CASSPRVAGDYGYTF,TGTGCCAGCAGCCCTCGGGTAGCGGGGGACTATGGCTACACCTTC
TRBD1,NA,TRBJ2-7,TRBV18,CASSLSGTASYEQYF,TGTGCCAGCTCTCTATCCGGGACAGCATCCTACGAGCAGTACTTC
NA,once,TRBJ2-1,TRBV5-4,CASSKAGGTSYNEQFF,TGTGCCAGCAGTAAAGCAGGCGGGACGAGTTACAATGAGCAGTTCTTC
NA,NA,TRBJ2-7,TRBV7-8,CASSRTDLYEQYF,TGTGCCAGCAGCCGGACAGACCTCTACGAGCAGTACTTC
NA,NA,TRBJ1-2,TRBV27,CASSSPGGTNYGYTF,TGTGCCAGCAGCTCTCCGGGAGGGACTAACTATGGCTACACCTTC
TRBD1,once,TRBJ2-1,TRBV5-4,CASSLQGAHEQFF,TGTGCCAGCAGCCTGCAGGGGGCACATGAGCAGTTCTTC
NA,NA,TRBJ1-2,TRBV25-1,CASREDKNYGYTF,TGTGCCAGCAGGGAAGACAAGAACTATGGCTACACCTTC
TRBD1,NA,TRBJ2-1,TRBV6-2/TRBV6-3,CASSYSGGGYNEQFF,TGTGCCAGCAGTTACTCAGGGGGCGGCTACAATGAGCAGTTCTTC
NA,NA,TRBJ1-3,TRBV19,CAATGYGNTIYF,TGTGCCGCAACAGGGTACGGAAACACCATATATTTT
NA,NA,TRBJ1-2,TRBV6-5,CASTGNYYGYTF,TGTGCCAGCACAGGCAATTACTATGGCTACACCTTC
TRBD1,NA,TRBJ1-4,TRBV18,CASSRTGGNEKLFF,TGTGCCAGCTCACGGACAGGAGGTAATGAAAAACTGTTTTTT
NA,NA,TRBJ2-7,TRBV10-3,CAISDLRTGFHEQYF,TGTGCCATCAGTGATCTCCGGACGGGGTTCCACGAGCAGTACTTC
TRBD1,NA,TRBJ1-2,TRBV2,CASRVNPGQGIYGYTF,TGTGCCAGCAGAGTTAACCCGGGACAGGGTATCTATGGCTACACCTTC
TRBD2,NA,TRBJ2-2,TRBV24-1,CATSDLQIEVAGGFTGELFF,TGTGCCACCAGTGATTTGCAAATCGAGGTAGCGGGGGGGTTTACCGGGGAGCTGTTTTTT
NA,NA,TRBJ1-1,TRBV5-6,CASSRDRLVLNTEAFF,TGTGCCAGCAGCCGTGACAGATTAGTACTGAACACTGAAGCTTTCTTT
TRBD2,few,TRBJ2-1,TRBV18,CASSPTSGTYNEQFF,TGTGCCAGCTCACCGACTAGCGGGACGTACAATGAGCAGTTCTTC
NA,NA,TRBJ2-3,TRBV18,CASSQGDARTDTQYF,TGTGCCAGCTCACAGGGGGACGCCCGCACAGATACGCAGTATTTT
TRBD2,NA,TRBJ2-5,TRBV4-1,CASSPRTSGGYQETQYF,TGCGCCAGCAGCCCCAGGACTAGCGGGGGGTACCAAGAGACCCAGTACTTC
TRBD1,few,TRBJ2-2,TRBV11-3,CASSLGQGASGELFF,TGTGCCAGCAGCTTAGGACAGGGGGCGTCCGGGGAGCTGTTTTTT
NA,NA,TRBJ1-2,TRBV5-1,CASSNGGFNGYTF,TGCGCCAGCAGCAACGGAGGGTTCAATGGCTACACCTTC
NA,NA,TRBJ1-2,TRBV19,CASGIGGIHGYTF,TGTGCCAGCGGTATCGGGGGGATTCATGGCTACACCTTC
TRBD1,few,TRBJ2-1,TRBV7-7,CASSSVRGPGNEQFF,TGTGCCAGCAGCTCAGTTAGGGGGCCGGGCAATGAGCAGTTCTTC
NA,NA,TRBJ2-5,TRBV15,CATSSFSETQYF,TGTGCCACCAGCAGTTTTAGCGAGACCCAGTACTTC
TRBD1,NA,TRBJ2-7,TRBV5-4,CASSLGRTGAYEQYF,TGTGCCAGCAGCTTGGGAAGGACAGGGGCCTACGAGCAGTACTTC
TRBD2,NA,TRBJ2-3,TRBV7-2,CASSSTIAGGADTQYF,TGTGCCAGCAGCTCAACCATAGCGGGAGGGGCAGATACGCAGTATTTT
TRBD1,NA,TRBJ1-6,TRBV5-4,CASSQGQSSSYNSPLHF,TGTGCCAGCAGCCAGGGACAGTCGAGCTCCTATAATTCACCCCTCCACTTT
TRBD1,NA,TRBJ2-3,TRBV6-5,CASRDRDTDTQYF,TGTGCCAGCCGGGACAGGGACACAGATACGCAGTATTTT
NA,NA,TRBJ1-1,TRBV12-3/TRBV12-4,CASSQGSVTEAFF,TGTGCCAGCAGCCAAGGGAGCGTCACTGAAGCTTTCTTT
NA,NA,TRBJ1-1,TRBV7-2,CASSFLSTEAFF,TGTGCCAGCAGCTTTTTATCCACTGAAGCTTTCTTT
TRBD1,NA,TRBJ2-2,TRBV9,CASSVGDRWTGELFF,TGTGCCAGCAGCGTAGGGGACAGGTGGACCGGGGAGCTGTTTTTT
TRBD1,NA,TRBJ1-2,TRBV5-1,CASSLEGTGVGYTF,TGCGCCAGCAGCTTGGAGGGGACAGGGGTCGGCTACACCTTC
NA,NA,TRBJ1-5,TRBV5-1,CASSPGTSNQPQHF,TGCGCCAGCAGCCCTGGGACAAGCAATCAGCCCCAGCATTTT
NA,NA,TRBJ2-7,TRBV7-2,CASSLGTHSYEQYF,TGTGCCAGCAGCTTAGGGACACACTCCTACGAGCAGTACTTC
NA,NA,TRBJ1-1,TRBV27,CASSPYRGGENTEAFF,TGTGCCAGCAGTCCGTACCGGGGGGGCGAGAACACTGAAGCTTTCTTT
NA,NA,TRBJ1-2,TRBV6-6,CASSRPGTPNYGYTF,TGTGCCAGCAGTCGCCCCGGGACACCCAACTATGGCTACACCTTC
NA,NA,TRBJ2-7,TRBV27,CASSYDGAYEQYF,TGTGCCAGCAGTTACGACGGAGCCTACGAGCAGTACTTC
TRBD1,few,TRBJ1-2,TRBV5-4,CASSLDPGGSYTF,TGTGCCAGCAGCTTGGATCCAGGGGGGAGCTACACCTTC
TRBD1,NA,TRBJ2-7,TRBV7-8,CASTGQGRVYEQYF,TGTGCCAGCACGGGACAGGGCCGAGTCTACGAGCAGTACTTC
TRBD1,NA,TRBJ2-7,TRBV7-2,CASSSDRGEQYF,TGTGCCAGCAGCTCCGACAGGGGGGAGCAGTACTTC
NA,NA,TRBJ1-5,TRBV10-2,CASSEGQPPSPQHF,TGCGCCAGCAGTGAAGGACAGCCCCCTAGCCCCCAGCATTTT
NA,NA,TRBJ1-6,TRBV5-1,CASRWRGGEDSPLHF,TGCGCCAGCAGGTGGAGAGGCGGAGAGGATTCACCCCTCCACTTT
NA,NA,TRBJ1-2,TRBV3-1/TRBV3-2,CASSQVQDSHYGYTF,TGTGCCAGCAGCCAAGTACAGGACAGTCATTATGGCTACACCTTC
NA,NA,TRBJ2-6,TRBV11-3,CASSLLGANVLTF,TGTGCCAGCAGCTTACTCGGGGCCAACGTCCTGACTTTC
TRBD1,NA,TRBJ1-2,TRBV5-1,CASRPDRVGYGYTF,TGCGCCAGCAGACCCGACAGGGTGGGCTATGGCTACACCTTC
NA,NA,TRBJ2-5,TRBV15,CATSSQGIQETQYF,TGTGCCACCAGCAGTCAGGGAATCCAAGAGACCCAGTACTTC
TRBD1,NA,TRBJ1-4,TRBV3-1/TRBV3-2,CASSQGSGTGFEKLFF,TGTGCCAGCAGCCAAGGATCCGGGACAGGGTTTGAAAAACTGTTTTTT
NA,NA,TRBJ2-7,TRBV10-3,CAISESRQGRGYEQYF,TGTGCCATCAGTGAGTCGCGGCAGGGGCGTGGGTACGAGCAGTACTTC
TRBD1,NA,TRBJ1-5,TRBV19,CAAGQGGNQPQHF,TGTGCCGCGGGACAGGGCGGCAATCAGCCCCAGCATTTT
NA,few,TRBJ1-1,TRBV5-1,CASSVDIRNTEAFF,TGCGCCAGCAGCGTGGACATCCGGAACACTGAAGCTTTCTTT